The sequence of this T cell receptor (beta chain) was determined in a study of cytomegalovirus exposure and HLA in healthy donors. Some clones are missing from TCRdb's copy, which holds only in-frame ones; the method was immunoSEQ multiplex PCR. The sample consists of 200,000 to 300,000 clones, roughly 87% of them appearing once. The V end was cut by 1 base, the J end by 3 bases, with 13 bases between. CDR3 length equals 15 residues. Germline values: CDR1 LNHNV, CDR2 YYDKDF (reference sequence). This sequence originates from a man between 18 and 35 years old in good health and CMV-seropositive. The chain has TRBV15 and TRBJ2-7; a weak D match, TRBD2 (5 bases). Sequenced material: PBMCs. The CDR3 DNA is TGTGCCACCAGCAGAGGGACGCCGGCGGGCTACGAGCAGTACTTC. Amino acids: CATSRGTPAGYEQYF. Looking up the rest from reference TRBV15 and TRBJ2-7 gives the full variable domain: DAMVIQNPRYQVTQFGKPVTLSCSQTLNHNVMYWYQQKSSQAPKLLFHYYDKDFNNEADTPDNFQSRRPNTSFCFLDIRSPGLGDTAMYLCATSRGTPAGYEQYFGPGTRLTVT.